This T cell receptor beta chain was sequenced in a study of blood T cell repertoires in COVID-19. Study in general: COVID-19 samples from acute and convalescent phases originated in the United States, Italy and Spain. From T cells, B-cell-depleted T cells, or PBMCs came the material, which was cDNA or gDNA.

Trimming stripped 6 bases from V and 0 bases from J, with 6 bases between. CDR1 and CDR2 (germline): SNHLY, FYNNEI. This CDR3 is built from 12 residues. The data were produced by immunoSEQ multiplex PCR, yet TCRdb's version contains in-frame clones alone and is incomplete. Seen here are 68,000 or so clones, roughly 85% observed once, and the top ten hold more than 30%. The chain carries TRBV2 and TRBJ2-7; D is undetermined. The sequenced sample consisted of peripheral blood. The TCR was taken from a human donor in a cohort sampled during active COVID-19. CDR3 sequence: CASRSSSYEQYF. CDR3 sequence (DNA): TGTGCCAGCAGGTCTAGCTCCTACGAGCAGTACTTC.